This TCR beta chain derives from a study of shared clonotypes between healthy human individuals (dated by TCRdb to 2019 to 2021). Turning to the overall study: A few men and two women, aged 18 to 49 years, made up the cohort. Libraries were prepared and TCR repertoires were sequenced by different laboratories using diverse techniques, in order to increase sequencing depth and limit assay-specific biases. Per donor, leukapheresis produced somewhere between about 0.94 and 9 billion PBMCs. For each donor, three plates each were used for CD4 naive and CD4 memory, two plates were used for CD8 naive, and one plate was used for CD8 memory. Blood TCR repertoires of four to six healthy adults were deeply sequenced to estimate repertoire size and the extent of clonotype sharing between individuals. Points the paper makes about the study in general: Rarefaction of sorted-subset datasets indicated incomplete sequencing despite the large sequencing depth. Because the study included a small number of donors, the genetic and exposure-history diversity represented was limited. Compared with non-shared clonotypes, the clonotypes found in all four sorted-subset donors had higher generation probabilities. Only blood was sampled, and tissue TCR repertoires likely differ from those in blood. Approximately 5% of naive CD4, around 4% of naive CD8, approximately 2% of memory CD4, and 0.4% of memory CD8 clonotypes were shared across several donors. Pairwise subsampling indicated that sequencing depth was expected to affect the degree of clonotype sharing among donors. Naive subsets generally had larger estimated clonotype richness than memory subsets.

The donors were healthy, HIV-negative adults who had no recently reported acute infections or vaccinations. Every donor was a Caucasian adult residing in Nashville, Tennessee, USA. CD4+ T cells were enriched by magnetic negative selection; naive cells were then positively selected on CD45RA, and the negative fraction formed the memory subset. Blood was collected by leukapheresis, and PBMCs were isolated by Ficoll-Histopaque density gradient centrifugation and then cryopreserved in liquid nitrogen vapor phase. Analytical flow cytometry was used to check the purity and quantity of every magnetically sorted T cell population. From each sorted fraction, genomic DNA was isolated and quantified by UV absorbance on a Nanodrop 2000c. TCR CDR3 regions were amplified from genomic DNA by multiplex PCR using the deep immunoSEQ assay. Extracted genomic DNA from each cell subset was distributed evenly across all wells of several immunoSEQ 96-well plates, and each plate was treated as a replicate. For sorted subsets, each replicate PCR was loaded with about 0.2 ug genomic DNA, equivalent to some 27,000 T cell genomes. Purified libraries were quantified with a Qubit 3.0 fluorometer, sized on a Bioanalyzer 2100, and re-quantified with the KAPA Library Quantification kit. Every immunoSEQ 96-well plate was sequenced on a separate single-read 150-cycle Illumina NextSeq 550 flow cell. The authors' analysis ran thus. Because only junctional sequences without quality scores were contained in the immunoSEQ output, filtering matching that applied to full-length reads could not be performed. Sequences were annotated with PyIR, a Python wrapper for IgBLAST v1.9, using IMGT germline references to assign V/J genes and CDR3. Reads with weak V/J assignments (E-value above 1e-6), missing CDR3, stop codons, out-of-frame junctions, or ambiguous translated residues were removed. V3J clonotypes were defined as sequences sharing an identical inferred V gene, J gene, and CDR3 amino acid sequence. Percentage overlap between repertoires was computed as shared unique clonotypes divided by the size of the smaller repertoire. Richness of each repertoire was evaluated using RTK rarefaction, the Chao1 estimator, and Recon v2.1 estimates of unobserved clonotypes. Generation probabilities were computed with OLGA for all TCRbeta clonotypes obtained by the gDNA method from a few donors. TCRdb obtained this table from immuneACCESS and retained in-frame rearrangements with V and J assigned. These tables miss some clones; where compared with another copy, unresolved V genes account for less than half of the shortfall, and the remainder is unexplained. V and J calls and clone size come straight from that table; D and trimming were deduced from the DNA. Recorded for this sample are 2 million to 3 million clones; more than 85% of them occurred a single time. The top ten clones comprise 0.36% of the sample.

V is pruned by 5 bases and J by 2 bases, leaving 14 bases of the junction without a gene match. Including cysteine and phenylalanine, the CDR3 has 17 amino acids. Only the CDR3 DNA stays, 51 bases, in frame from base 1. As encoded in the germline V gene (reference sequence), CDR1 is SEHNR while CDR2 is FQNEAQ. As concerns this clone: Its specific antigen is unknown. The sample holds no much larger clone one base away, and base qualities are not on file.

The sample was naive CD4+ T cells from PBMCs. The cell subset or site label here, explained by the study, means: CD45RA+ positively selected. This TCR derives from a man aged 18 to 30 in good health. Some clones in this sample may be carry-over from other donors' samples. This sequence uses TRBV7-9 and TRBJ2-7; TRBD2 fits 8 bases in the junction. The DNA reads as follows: TGTGCCAGCAGCGTCGAGCGCCTAGCGGGCCTTACCTACGAGCAGTACTTC. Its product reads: CASSVERLAGLTYEQYF.